This TCR beta chain was obtained from a study of T cell responses to AZD1222 COVID-19 vaccine. From germline, CDR1 is SGHTA and CDR2 FQGTGA. The CDR3 runs 14 residues. V was pared by 2 bases and J by 7 bases, with 6 bases of the junction left unmatched. Study-level findings and limits: Spike as a whole was targeted by vaccine-associated CD4 TCRs, dominant at 160-218 and 743-854. Baseline testing showed seropositivity in only a handful of AZD1222 recipients. In the spike-specific TCR repertoire, nearly half reportedly target unmutated variant regions. The sample set comprised mostly white British donors with more females, and clonal diversity was possibly underestimated.

Libraries were prepared by immunoSEQ multiplex PCR; TCRdb keeps only in-frame clonotypes and omits some of them. Among 150,000 or so clones listed, 80% to 90% were seen once. In regard to this clone: Its specificity is not known.

This receptor was taken from an adult in good health. Sequencing used peripheral blood, obtained on day 0 of MenACWY control vaccination. The chain employs TRBV7-3 and TRBJ2-7, with 9 bases identical to TRBD2. The CDR3 region has the DNA TGTGCCAGCAGCTTAGTAGCGGGAGCGGTGGAGCAGTACTTC. Its protein product is CASSLVAGAVEQYF.